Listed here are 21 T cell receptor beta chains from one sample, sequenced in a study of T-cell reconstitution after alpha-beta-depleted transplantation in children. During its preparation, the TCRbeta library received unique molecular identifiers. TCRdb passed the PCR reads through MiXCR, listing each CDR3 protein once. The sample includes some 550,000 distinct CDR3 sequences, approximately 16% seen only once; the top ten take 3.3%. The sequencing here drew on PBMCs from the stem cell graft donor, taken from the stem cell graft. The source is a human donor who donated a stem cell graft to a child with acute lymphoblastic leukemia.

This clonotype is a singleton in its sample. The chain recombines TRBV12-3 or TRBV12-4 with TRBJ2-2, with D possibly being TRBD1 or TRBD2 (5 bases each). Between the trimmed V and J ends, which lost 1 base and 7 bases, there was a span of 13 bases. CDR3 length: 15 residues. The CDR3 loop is CASSLGGLIGGELFF. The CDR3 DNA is TGTGCCAGCAGTTTAGGGGGGTTAATCGGCGGGGAGCTGTTTTTT.

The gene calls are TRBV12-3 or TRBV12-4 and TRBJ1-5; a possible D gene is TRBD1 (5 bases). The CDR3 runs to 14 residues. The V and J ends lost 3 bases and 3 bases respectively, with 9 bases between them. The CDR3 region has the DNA TGTGCCAGCAGTTTTGCAGGGATCAATCAGCCCCAGCATTTT. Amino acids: CASSFAGINQPQHF.

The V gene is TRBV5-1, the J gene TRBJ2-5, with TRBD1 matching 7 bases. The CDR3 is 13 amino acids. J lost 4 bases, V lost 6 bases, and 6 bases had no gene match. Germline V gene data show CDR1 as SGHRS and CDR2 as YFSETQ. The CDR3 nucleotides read TGCGCCAGCAACCACAGGGGACGAGAGACCCAGTACTTC. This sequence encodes CASNHRGRETQYF.

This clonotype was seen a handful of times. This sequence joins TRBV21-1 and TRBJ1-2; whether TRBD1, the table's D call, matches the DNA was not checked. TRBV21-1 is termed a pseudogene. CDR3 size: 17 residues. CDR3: CASSKETGNLENYGYTF. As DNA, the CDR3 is TGTGCCAGCAGCAAAGAAACAGGGAACTTGGAGAACTATGGCTACACCTTC.

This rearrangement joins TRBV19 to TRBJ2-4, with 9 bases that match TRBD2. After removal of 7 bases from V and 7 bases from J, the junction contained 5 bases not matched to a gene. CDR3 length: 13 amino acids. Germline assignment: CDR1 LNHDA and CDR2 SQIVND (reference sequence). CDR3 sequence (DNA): TGTGCCAGTAAAACCACTAGCGGGAACATTCAGTACTTC. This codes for CASKTTSGNIQYF.

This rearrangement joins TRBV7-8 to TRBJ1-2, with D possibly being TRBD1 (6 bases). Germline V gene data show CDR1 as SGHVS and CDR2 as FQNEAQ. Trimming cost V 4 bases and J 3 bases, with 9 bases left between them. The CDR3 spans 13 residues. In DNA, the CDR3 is TGTGCCAGCAGCTCGCAGGGGCACTATGGCTACACCTTC. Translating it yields CASSSQGHYGYTF.

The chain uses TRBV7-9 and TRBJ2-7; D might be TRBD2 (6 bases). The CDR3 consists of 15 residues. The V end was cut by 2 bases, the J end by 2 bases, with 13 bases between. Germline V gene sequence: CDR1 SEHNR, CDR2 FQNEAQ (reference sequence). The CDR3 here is CASSLSERAAYEQYF. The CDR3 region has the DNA TGTGCCAGCAGCTTATCCGAGCGGGCCGCCTACGAGCAGTACTTC. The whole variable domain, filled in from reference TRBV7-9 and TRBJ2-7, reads DTGVSQNPRHKITKRGQNVTFRCDPISEHNRLYWYRQTLGQGPEFLTYFQNEAQLEKSRLLSDRFSAERPKGSFSTLEIQRTEQGDSAMYLCASSLSERAAYEQYFGPGTRLTVT.

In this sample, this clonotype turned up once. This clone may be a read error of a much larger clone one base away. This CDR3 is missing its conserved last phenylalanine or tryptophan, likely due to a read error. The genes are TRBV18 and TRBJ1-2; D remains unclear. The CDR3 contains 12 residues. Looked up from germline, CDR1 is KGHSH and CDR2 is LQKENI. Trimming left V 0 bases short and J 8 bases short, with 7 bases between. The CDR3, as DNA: TGTGCCAGCTCACCACCTGGTGGCGGCTACACCTCC. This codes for CASSPPGGGYTS.

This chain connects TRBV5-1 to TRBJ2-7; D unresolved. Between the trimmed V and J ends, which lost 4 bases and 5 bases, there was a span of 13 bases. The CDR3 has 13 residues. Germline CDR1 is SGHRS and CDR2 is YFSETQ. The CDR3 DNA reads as TGCGCCAGCAGCAGGACCGAAACGAACGAGCAGTACTTC. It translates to CASSRTETNEQYF.

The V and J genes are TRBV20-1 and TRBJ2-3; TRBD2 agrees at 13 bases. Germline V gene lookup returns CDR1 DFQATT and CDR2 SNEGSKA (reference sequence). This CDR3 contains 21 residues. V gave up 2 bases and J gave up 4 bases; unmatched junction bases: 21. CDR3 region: CSARQSHGLAGEIGRADTQYF. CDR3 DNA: TGCAGTGCTAGACAAAGTCACGGACTAGCGGGAGAAATCGGACGGGCAGATACGCAGTATTTT.

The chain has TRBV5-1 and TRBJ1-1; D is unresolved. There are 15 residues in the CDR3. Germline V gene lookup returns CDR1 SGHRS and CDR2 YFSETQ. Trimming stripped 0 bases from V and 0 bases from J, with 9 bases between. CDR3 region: CASSLGLSMNTEAFF. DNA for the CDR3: TGCGCCAGCAGCTTGGGTTTGTCCATGAACACTGAAGCTTTCTTT.

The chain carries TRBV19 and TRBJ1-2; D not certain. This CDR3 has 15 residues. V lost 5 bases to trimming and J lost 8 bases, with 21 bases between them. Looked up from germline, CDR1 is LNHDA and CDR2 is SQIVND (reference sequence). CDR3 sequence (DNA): TGTGCCAGTAGTGACCGATCCGGAGGGCGGGAAGGCTACACCTTC. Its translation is CASSDRSGGREGYTF.

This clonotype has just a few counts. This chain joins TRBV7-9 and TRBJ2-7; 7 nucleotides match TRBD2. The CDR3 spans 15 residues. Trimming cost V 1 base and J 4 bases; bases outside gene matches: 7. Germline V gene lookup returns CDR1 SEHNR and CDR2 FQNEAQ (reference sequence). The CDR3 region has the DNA TGTGCCAGCAGCTTAGGACCTAGCGGACTGTACGAGCAGTACTTC. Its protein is CASSLGPSGLYEQYF.

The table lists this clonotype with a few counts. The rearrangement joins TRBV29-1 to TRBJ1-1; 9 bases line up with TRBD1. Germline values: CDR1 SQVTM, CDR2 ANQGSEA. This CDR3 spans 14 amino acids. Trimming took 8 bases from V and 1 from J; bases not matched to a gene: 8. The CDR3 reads CSLWTGEANTEAFF. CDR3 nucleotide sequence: TGCAGCCTGTGGACAGGGGAGGCGAACACTGAAGCTTTCTTT. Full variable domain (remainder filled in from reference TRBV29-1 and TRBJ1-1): SAVISQKPSRDICQRGTSLTIQCQVDSQVTMMFWYRQQPGQSLTLIATANQGSEATYESGFVIDKFPISRPNLTFSTLTVSNMSPEDSSIYLCSLWTGEANTEAFFGQGTRLTVV.

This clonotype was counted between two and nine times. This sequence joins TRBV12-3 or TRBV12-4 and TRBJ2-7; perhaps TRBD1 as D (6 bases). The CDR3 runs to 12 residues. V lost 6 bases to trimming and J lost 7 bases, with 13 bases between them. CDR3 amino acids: CASSRDIGEQYF. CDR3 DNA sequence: TGTGCCAGCAGCCGGGACATAGGGGAGCAGTACTTC.

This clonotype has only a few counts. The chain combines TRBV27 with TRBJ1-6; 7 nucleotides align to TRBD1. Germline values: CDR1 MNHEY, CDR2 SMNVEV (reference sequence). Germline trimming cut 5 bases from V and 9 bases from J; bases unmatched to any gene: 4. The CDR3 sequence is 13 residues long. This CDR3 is CASSVTGVSPLHF. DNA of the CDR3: TGTGCCAGCAGTGTAACAGGGGTTTCACCCCTCCACTTT.

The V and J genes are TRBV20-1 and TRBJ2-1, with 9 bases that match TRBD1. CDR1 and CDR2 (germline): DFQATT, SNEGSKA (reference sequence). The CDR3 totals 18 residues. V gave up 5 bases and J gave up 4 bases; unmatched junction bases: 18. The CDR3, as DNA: TGCAGTGCTCCTCCCCGGGACAGGGTATACGTTTTTTACAATGAGCAGTTCTTC. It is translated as CSAPPRDRVYVFYNEQFF.

The CDR3 region is CAGARGTLREGQPQHF. CDR3 in DNA: TGTGCCGGTGCAAGGGGGACTCTCAGAGAGGGTCAGCCCCAGCATTTT. This chain uses TRBV12-3 or TRBV12-4 with TRBJ1-5; D might be TRBD1 (6 bases). The CDR3 contains 16 residues. V was cut by 11 bases and J by 6 bases, with 26 bases left in between.

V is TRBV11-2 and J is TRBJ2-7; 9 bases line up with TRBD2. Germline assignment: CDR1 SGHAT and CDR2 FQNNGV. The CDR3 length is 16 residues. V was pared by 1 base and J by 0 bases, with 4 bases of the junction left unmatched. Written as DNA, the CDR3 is TGTGCCAGCAGCTTAGTGCCTAGCGGGAACTCCTACGAGCAGTACTTC. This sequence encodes CASSLVPSGNSYEQYF. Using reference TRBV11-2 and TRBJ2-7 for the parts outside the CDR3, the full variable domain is EAGVAQSPRYKIIEKRQSVAFWCNPISGHATLYWYQQILGQGPKLLIQFQNNGVVDDSQLPKDRFSAERLKGVDSTLKIQPAKLEDSAVYLCASSLVPSGNSYEQYFGPGTRLTVT.

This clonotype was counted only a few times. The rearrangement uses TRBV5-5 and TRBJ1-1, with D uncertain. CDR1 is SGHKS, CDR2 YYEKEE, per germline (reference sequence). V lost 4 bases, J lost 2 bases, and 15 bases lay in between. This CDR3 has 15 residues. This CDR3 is CASSPRPDPNTEAFF. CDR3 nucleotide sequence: TGTGCCAGCAGCCCCAGGCCGGACCCTAACACTGAAGCTTTCTTT. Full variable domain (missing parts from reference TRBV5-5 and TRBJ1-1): DAGVTQSPTHLIKTRGQQVTLRCSPISGHKSVSWYQQVLGQGPQFIFQYYEKEERGRGNFPDRFSARQFPNYSSELNVNALLLGDSALYLCASSPRPDPNTEAFFGQGTRLTVV.

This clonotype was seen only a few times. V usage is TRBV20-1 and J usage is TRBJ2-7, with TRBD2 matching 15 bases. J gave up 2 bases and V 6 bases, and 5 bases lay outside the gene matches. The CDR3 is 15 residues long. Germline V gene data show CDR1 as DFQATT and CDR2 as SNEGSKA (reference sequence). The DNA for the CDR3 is TGCAGTGCCCCGGGACTAGCGGGAGGTCCCTACGAGCAGTACTTC. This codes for CSAPGLAGGPYEQYF.